This TCR beta chain was identified in a study of blood T cell repertoires in COVID-19. For the study at large: Researchers got acute and convalescent COVID-19 samples from the United States, Italy and Spain. PBMCs, B-cell-depleted T cells, or T cells provided the cDNA or gDNA that made up the material.

Original processing methods: Amplification of reference gene primers provided the estimated nucleated cell counts. The data were produced by immunoSEQ multiplex PCR, yet TCRdb's version contains in-frame clones alone and is incomplete. The V and J calls and clone size come from that table; D and trimming were worked out from the DNA. The sample holds almost 55,000 clones, less than 90% seen once. Germline V gives CDR1 SGHTA, CDR2 FQGTGA. There are 13 residues in the CDR3. V was shortened by 1 base and J by 4 bases, with 6 bases between the two germline ends. The specimen was peripheral blood. The sequence was collected from a human donor in a cohort sampled during active COVID-19. The chain combines TRBV7-3 with TRBJ2-3; no reliable D call. CDR3 residues: CASSLMAADTQYF. CDR3 nucleotides: TGTGCCAGCAGCTTAATGGCTGCAGATACGCAGTATTTT.